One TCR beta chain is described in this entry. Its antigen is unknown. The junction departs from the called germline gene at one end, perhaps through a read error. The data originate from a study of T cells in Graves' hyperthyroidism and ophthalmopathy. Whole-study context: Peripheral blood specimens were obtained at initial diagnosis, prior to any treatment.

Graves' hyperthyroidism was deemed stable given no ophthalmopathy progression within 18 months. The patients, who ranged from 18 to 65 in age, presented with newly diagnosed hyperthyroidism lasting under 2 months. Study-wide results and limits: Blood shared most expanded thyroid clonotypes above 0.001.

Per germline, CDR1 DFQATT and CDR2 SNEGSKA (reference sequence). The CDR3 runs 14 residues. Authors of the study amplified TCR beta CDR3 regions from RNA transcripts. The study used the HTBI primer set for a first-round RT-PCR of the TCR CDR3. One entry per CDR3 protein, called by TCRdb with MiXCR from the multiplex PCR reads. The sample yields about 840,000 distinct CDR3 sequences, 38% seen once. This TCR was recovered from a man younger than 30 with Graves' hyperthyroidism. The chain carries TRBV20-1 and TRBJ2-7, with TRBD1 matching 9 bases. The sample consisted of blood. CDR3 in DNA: TGCGGTGCTCCAGGGACAGGGAGGGCCTACGAGCAGTACTTC. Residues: CGAPGTGRAYEQYF.